The 30 T cell receptor beta chains given below trace back to one sample, sequenced in a study of T cell changes during pregnancy in multiple sclerosis. Here immunoSEQ multiplex PCR was the method, and the copy in TCRdb shows in-frame clones only, minus some. The repertoire holds 70,000 or so clones, with almost 95% as singletons. This material consisted of peripheral blood, taken in the third trimester of pregnancy. All receptors come from a female donor in good health, enrolled as a control in a pregnancy study.

This clone was counted a single time. V usage is TRBV19 and J usage is TRBJ2-7, with 7 nucleotides matching TRBD2. The CDR3 loop spans 11 amino acids. CDR1 and CDR2 from the germline V gene are LNHDA and SQIVND (reference sequence). J gave up 5 bases and V 6 bases, and 1 base lay outside the gene matches. The CDR3: CASSGGNEQYF. The CDR3 DNA sequence: TGTGCCAGTAGCGGGGGGAACGAGCAGTACTTC.

V usage is TRBV7-9 and J usage is TRBJ1-1; D is undetermined. This CDR3 is built from 11 residues. From germline, CDR1 is SEHNR and CDR2 FQNEAQ (reference sequence). Trimming cost V 5 bases and J 5 bases, with 6 bases left between them. This CDR3 is CASSPETEAFF. CDR3 in DNA: TGTGCCAGCAGCCCGGAGACTGAAGCTTTCTTT.

The chain carries TRBV11-3 and TRBJ2-5; 14 nucleotides align to TRBD2. After removal of 3 bases from V and 3 bases from J, the junction contained 0 bases not matched to a gene. Germline CDR1 is SGHNT and CDR2 is YENEEA. The CDR3 runs 15 residues. The CDR3 region is CASSLGLAGEETQYF. In DNA form, the CDR3 reads TGTGCCAGCAGCTTGGGACTAGCGGGGGAAGAGACCCAGTACTTC.

The genes are TRBV28 and TRBJ2-3; 7 bases are a match to TRBD2. V lost 10 bases to trimming and J lost 5 bases; unmatched junction nucleotides: 9. Germline loops: CDR1 MDHEN, CDR2 SYDVKM. The CDR3 is 13 amino acids. CDR3 amino acids: CATTGGDGDTQYF. The CDR3 DNA is TGTGCCACGACGGGAGGCGATGGAGATACGCAGTATTTT.

V usage is TRBV6-6 and J usage is TRBJ2-1; maybe TRBD2 (6 bases). The CDR3 contains 14 residues. Germline V lookup: CDR1 MNHNY, CDR2 SVGAGI (reference sequence). V lost 8 bases and J lost 4, with 15 bases in between. The CDR3 coding sequence is TGTGCCAGCCACCCGGGACTTAAATACAATGAGCAGTTCTTC. Translated: CASHPGLKYNEQFF.

The chain employs TRBV19 and TRBJ2-1; weak D call: TRBD1 (5 bases). Deletions cut 6 bases from V and 2 bases from J, with 11 bases between. The CDR3 is 14 amino acids. Germline CDR1 and CDR2: LNHDA and SQIVND (reference sequence). The CDR3 DNA is TGTGCCAGTAGCCTCCTGACAGCCTACAATGAGCAGTTCTTC. It specifies CASSLLTAYNEQFF.

This rearrangement joins TRBV11-2 to TRBJ2-1; 15 bases align to TRBD2. Germline CDR1 is SGHAT and CDR2 is FQNNGV. Trimming removed 5 bases from V and 7 bases from J; junction bases left unmatched: 6. CDR3 length: 16 residues. DNA of the CDR3: TGTGCCAGCAGCCGGGGACTAGCGGGGGGTCAAAATGAGCAGTTCTTC. Encoded protein: CASSRGLAGGQNEQFF.

V usage is TRBV7-3 and J usage is TRBJ2-7; the D is unclear. V dropped 5 bases and J dropped 5 bases, with 13 bases sitting between them. The CDR3 contains 13 residues. Per the germline V gene, CDR1 is SGHTA and CDR2 is FQGTGA. The CDR3 DNA is TGTGCCAGCAGCCCAACATTAGGAGACGAGCAGTACTTC. As protein: CASSPTLGDEQYF.

This chain links TRBV18 with TRBJ1-6; D gene uncertain. Germline CDR1 is KGHSH and CDR2 is LQKENI. V lost 6 bases, J lost 13 bases, and 28 bases lay in between. The length of the CDR3 is 17 residues. The CDR3 loop is CASSQSNPNSPARPLHF. CDR3 sequence (DNA): TGTGCCAGCTCGCAATCCAACCCCAATTCGCCTGCGAGGCCCCTCCACTTT.

V and J are TRBV19 and TRBJ2-3; maybe TRBD2 (7 bases). The V gene's germline CDR1 is LNHDA and CDR2 SQIVND (reference sequence). The CDR3 consists of 15 residues. The V and J ends lost 3 bases and 1 base respectively, with 11 bases between them. The CDR3 nucleotides read TGTGCCAGTAGTATGGGGGCGGGGGGCACAGATACGCAGTATTTT. Its protein is CASSMGAGGTDTQYF.

This chain links TRBV7-2 with TRBJ2-3, with TRBD2 matching over 11 bases. CDR3 length: 17 amino acids. J gave up 5 bases and V 5 bases, and 12 bases lay outside the gene matches. The germline gives CDR1 SGHTA, CDR2 FQGNSA. The CDR3, as DNA: TGTGCCAGCAGCCATGCTAGCGGGAGGTCTTTGGTAGATACGCAGTATTTT. It yields the protein CASSHASGRSLVDTQYF.

This chain connects TRBV28 to TRBJ2-7; TRBD1 agrees at 7 bases. This CDR3 contains 12 residues. V dropped 10 bases and J dropped 3; count of bases not matched to a gene: 6. Germline CDR1 is MDHEN and CDR2 is SYDVKM. The CDR3 region has the DNA TGTGCCACCCAGGGGGACGTCTACGAGCAGTACTTC. It specifies CATQGDVYEQYF.

The J gene is TRBJ2-4, the V gene TRBV7-2; 9 bases match TRBD2. The CDR3 sequence is 16 residues long. CDR1 is SGHTA and CDR2 is FQGNSA in the germline V gene. J gave up 3 bases and V 3 bases, and 6 bases lay outside the gene matches. CDR3: CASSLGRGGGKNIQYF. In DNA, the CDR3 is TGTGCCAGCAGCTTGGGGCGGGGGGGCGGCAAAAACATTCAGTACTTC.

The CDR3 DNA reads as TGTGCCAGCAGTCAAAGCGGGAGGGCCCGAAGAACCGGGGAGCTGTTTTTT. Encoded protein: CASSQSGRARRTGELFF. The V call is TRBV11-2, the J call TRBJ2-2, with 10 bases that match TRBD2. J lost 5 bases, V lost 6 bases, and 12 bases had no gene match. This CDR3 is built from 17 residues. Germline CDR1 SGHAT, CDR2 FQNNGV.

The CDR3 DNA reads TGTGCCAGCAGTTTAGGGACTAGCGGGAGGTGGCAGTACTTC. Protein sequence: CASSLGTSGRWQYF. The chain carries TRBV28 and TRBJ2-7; the match to TRBD2 covers 15 bases. J gave up 9 bases and V 2 bases, and 2 bases lay outside the gene matches. This CDR3 is built from 14 residues. Germline V gives CDR1 MDHEN, CDR2 SYDVKM. The whole variable domain, filled in from reference TRBV28 and TRBJ2-7, reads DVKVTQSSRYLVKRTGEKVFLECVQDMDHENMFWYRQDPGLGLRLIYFSYDVKMKEKGDIPEGYSVSREKKERFSLILESASTNQTSMYLCASSLGTSGRWQYFGPGTRLTVT.

The genes are TRBV2 and TRBJ2-2; D is ambiguous. Germline V CDR1 and CDR2: SNHLY, FYNNEI. Trimming left V 4 bases short and J 2 bases short, with 14 bases between. The CDR3 spans 16 residues. CDR3 residues: CASSGVTKANTGELFF. CDR3 in DNA: TGTGCCAGCAGTGGAGTCACTAAAGCCAACACCGGGGAGCTGTTTTTT.

The genes are TRBV9 and TRBJ2-5; D is perhaps TRBD2 (7 bases). The ends were cut back, 0 bases at V and 5 bases at J, with 17 bases in the middle. This CDR3 spans 16 amino acids. The germline V gene has CDR1 SGDLS and CDR2 YYNGEE. The CDR3 spells CASSVESRGGWETQYF. The DNA of the CDR3 is TGTGCCAGCAGCGTAGAGTCCAGGGGAGGGTGGGAGACCCAGTACTTC.

The chain joins TRBV6-4 to TRBJ2-3, with 12 bases matching TRBD2. Losses at the gene ends were 10 bases for V and 2 bases for J; bases not matched to a gene: 1. The CDR3 covers 13 residues. Germline lookup yields CDR1 MRHNA and CDR2 SNTAGT. CDR3 protein: CATSGGATDTQYF. As DNA, the CDR3 is TGTGCCACTAGCGGGGGGGCCACAGATACGCAGTATTTT.

This sequence joins TRBV4-2 and TRBJ2-7; a weak D match, TRBD1 (5 bases). Per the germline V gene, CDR1 is LGHNA and CDR2 is YNFKEQ. V dropped 5 bases and J dropped 4 bases, with 18 bases sitting between them. The CDR3 length is 15 residues. For the CDR3, the DNA is TGTGCCAGCAGCTACTCGTTCCAGGGCGCGTACGAGCAGTACTTC. It translates to CASSYSFQGAYEQYF.

This chain joins TRBV7-9 and TRBJ1-5; 8 bases line up with TRBD1. J gave up 4 bases and V 2 bases, and 4 bases lay outside the gene matches. Germline V gives CDR1 SEHNR, CDR2 FQNEAQ (reference sequence). This CDR3 has 15 residues. CDR3 residues: CASSLSHRGNQPQHF. Here the CDR3 DNA reads TGTGCCAGCAGCTTATCCCACAGGGGGAATCAGCCCCAGCATTTT.

The chain combines TRBV30 with TRBJ2-5, with 11 bases that match TRBD1. Germline trimming cut 3 bases from V and 4 bases from J; bases unmatched to any gene: 4. Per the germline V gene, CDR1 is GTSNPN and CDR2 is SVGIG (reference sequence). CDR3 length: 14 amino acids. CDR3 nucleotides: TGTGCCTGGAGCCAGGACAGGGGGCTAGAGACCCAGTACTTC. It specifies CAWSQDRGLETQYF.

The rearrangement uses TRBV6-5 and TRBJ1-5; 8 bases are shared with TRBD1. Germline-derived CDR1 and CDR2 are MNHEY and SVGAGI. CDR3 length: 14 amino acids. The trim removed 6 bases at V and 5 bases at J, leaving 6 bases unmatched. The CDR3 DNA sequence: TGTGCCAGCAGAAGACAGGGGTGGGATCAGCCCCAGCATTTT. Translated: CASRRQGWDQPQHF.

The chain joins TRBV5-6 to TRBJ1-6; D is unresolved. Germline CDR1 and CDR2: SGHDT and YYEEEE. Trimming removed 0 bases at V and 11 bases at J, with 6 bases between. The CDR3 has 12 residues. CDR3 sequence reads: CASSLVGTPLHF. The CDR3 region has the DNA TGTGCCAGCAGCTTGGTCGGGACACCCCTCCACTTT.

This chain joins TRBV20-1 and TRBJ2-1; the D is unclear. The CDR3 is 9 residues long. Trimming took off 6 bases at V and 7 bases at J, with 4 bases between the two ends. CDR1 and CDR2 from the germline V gene are DFQATT and SNEGSKA (reference sequence). The CDR3 region is CSAMNEQFF. DNA for the CDR3: TGCAGTGCCATGAATGAGCAGTTCTTC.

The chain links TRBV4-2 to TRBJ2-1, with a possible D match to TRBD2 (6 bases). This CDR3 region has 13 residues. Deletions cut 5 bases from V and 6 bases from J, with 11 bases between. Germline CDR1 reads LGHNA; CDR2 reads YNFKEQ. The CDR3 nucleotides are TGTGCCAGCAGCAAGGGACTGATCAATGAGCAGTTCTTC. Translating it yields CASSKGLINEQFF.

This rearrangement joins TRBV7-9 to TRBJ2-1; D possibly corresponds to TRBD2 (7 bases). V dropped 8 bases and J dropped 4 bases, with 18 bases sitting between them. CDR1 and CDR2 from the germline V gene are SEHNR and FQNEAQ (reference sequence). The CDR3 has 15 amino acids. CDR3 coding DNA: TGTGCCAGCTCCGAGGCGGGGGCCCTATACAATGAGCAGTTCTTC. Translation gives CASSEAGALYNEQFF.

The V call is TRBV7-6, the J call TRBJ2-4; 10 bases fit TRBD2. The CDR3 is made up of 16 amino acids. J lost 0 bases, V lost 3 bases, and 2 bases had no gene match. Germline CDR1 SGHVS, CDR2 FNYEAQ. CDR3 sequence reads: CASSFLAGAAKNIQYF. The DNA of the CDR3 is TGTGCCAGCAGCTTCCTAGCGGGGGCAGCCAAAAACATTCAGTACTTC.

This sequence joins TRBV21-1 and TRBJ1-4; the table assigns TRBD1, which was not confirmed against the DNA. TRBV21-1 is termed a pseudogene. The CDR3 contains 16 residues. CDR3 residues: CASSNPNGQGKEKLFF. The CDR3 DNA sequence: TGTGCCAGCAGCAATCCCAATGGACAGGGTAAGGAAAAACTGTTTTTT.

This rearrangement joins TRBV28 to TRBJ2-4, with D tentatively TRBD2 (5 bases). Deletions cut 5 bases from V and 8 bases from J, with 34 bases between. The CDR3 covers 20 residues. Germline lookup yields CDR1 MDHEN and CDR2 SYDVKM. The CDR3 sequence is CASSPTPILTELGRGDIQYF. DNA for the CDR3: TGTGCCAGCAGTCCGACCCCAATACTAACGGAGCTAGGGAGAGGCGACATTCAGTACTTC.

The rearrangement links TRBV7-8 to TRBJ2-1, with 10 bases identical to TRBD2. This CDR3 has 19 amino acids. The J segment lost 0 bases and the V segment lost 2 bases, leaving 10 bases of the junction unmatched. Germline-derived CDR1 and CDR2 are SGHVS and FQNEAQ. The CDR3 DNA follows: TGTGCCAGCAGCTTAAGGTTTGATTCTAGCGGGAGCTCCTACAATGAGCAGTTCTTC. This sequence encodes CASSLRFDSSGSSYNEQFF.